Listed below are T cell receptor beta chains from one sample, sequenced in a study of identical twins. Each CDR3 protein is one row after TCRdb ran MiXCR on the 5' RACE reads. There are around 1.7 million distinct CDR3 sequences in the sample; around 33% occur only once, and more than 0.25% lies in the top ten. Source material: cord blood. These receptors originate from a newborn girl in good health. CDR3s include the opening cysteine and the closing phenylalanine or tryptophan. Fields, in order: CDR3 protein, CDR3 DNA, J gene, clone size, D gene, V gene. The D gene is left open where the match is weak. Size tells how often a clone was seen (once, few, many) or the class of an expanded clone, and some rows leave it out.

cdr3_aa: CASSLPSGGETQYF
cdr3_nt: TGTGCCAGCAGCTTGCCCAGCGGGGGGGAGACCCAGTACTTC
j_call: TRBJ2-5
clone_size: .
d_call: TRBD2
v_call: TRBV5-6

cdr3_aa: CASSPGQVGQPQHF
cdr3_nt: TGTGCCAGCAGCCCGGGACAGGTAGGTCAGCCCCAGCATTTT
j_call: TRBJ1-5
clone_size: few
d_call: TRBD1
v_call: TRBV3-1

cdr3_aa: CAWSVSGPYEQYF
cdr3_nt: TGTGCCTGGAGTGTAAGTGGGCCCTACGAGCAGTACTTC
j_call: TRBJ2-7
clone_size: .
d_call: .
v_call: TRBV30

cdr3_aa: CASSPLDRVGTEAFF
cdr3_nt: TGTGCCAGCAGCCCCCTCGACAGGGTAGGCACTGAAGCTTTCTTT
j_call: TRBJ1-1
clone_size: few
d_call: TRBD1
v_call: TRBV7-2

cdr3_aa: CASSPLAGGAYEQYF
cdr3_nt: TGTGCCAGTAGTCCTCTAGCGGGAGGGGCCTACGAGCAGTACTTC
j_call: TRBJ2-7
clone_size: .
d_call: TRBD2
v_call: TRBV19

cdr3_aa: CASTNTGLPYEQYF
cdr3_nt: TGTGCCAGCACTAACACGGGACTGCCCTACGAGCAGTACTTC
j_call: TRBJ2-7
clone_size: few
d_call: .
v_call: TRBV28

cdr3_aa: CATSRARKGNRLGEKLFF
cdr3_nt: TGTGCCACCAGCAGGGCTCGGAAGGGTAATAGGTTAGGAGAAAAACTGTTTTTT
j_call: TRBJ1-4
clone_size: once
d_call: .
v_call: TRBV15

cdr3_aa: CSSSLSYTQYF
cdr3_nt: TGTTCCAGCAGCCTGTCCTATACGCAGTATTTT
j_call: TRBJ2-3
clone_size: .
d_call: .
v_call: TRBV7-9

cdr3_aa: CASSPRLGTNTDTQYF
cdr3_nt: TGTGCCAGCAGCCCCCGACTGGGAACTAACACAGATACGCAGTATTTT
j_call: TRBJ2-3
clone_size: few
d_call: .
v_call: TRBV11-2

cdr3_aa: CASRSGQSYNEQFF
cdr3_nt: TGTGCCAGCAGATCGGGACAATCCTACAATGAGCAGTTCTTC
j_call: TRBJ2-1
clone_size: .
d_call: .
v_call: TRBV12-3/TRBV12-4

cdr3_aa: CAISESQVNGYTF
cdr3_nt: TGTGCCATCAGTGAGTCGCAGGTCAATGGCTACACCTTC
j_call: TRBJ1-2
clone_size: many
d_call: .
v_call: TRBV10-3

cdr3_aa: CASSKGALGYGYTF
cdr3_nt: TGTGCCAGCAGTAAGGGGGCCCTCGGCTATGGCTACACCTTC
j_call: TRBJ1-2
clone_size: .
d_call: TRBD1
v_call: TRBV2

cdr3_aa: CATRTRTFNNEQFF
cdr3_nt: TGTGCCACCAGGACGCGAACTTTCAACAATGAGCAGTTCTTC
j_call: TRBJ2-1
clone_size: .
d_call: .
v_call: TRBV24-1

cdr3_aa: CASSRTGGPMNTEAFF
cdr3_nt: TGTGCCAGCAGCCGCACAGGGGGCCCTATGAACACTGAAGCTTTCTTT
j_call: TRBJ1-1
clone_size: .
d_call: TRBD1
v_call: TRBV4-2

cdr3_aa: CASSSQGGSYEQYF
cdr3_nt: TGTGCCAGCAGTTCACAAGGGGGCTCCTACGAGCAGTACTTC
j_call: TRBJ2-7
clone_size: many
d_call: .
v_call: TRBV28

cdr3_aa: CASSSGTGLAKNIQYF
cdr3_nt: TGTGCCAGCAGTTCCGGGACAGGCCTAGCCAAAAACATTCAGTACTTC
j_call: TRBJ2-4
clone_size: few
d_call: TRBD1
v_call: TRBV6-5

cdr3_aa: CASSSPTGEKPTNEKLFF
cdr3_nt: TGCGCCAGCAGCTCACCGACAGGGGAGAAACCAACTAATGAAAAACTGTTTTTT
j_call: TRBJ1-4
clone_size: .
d_call: TRBD1
v_call: TRBV5-1

cdr3_aa: CSALRLARNEQYF
cdr3_nt: TGCAGTGCCCTCCGACTAGCGCGGAATGAGCAGTACTTC
j_call: TRBJ2-5
clone_size: .
d_call: TRBD2
v_call: TRBV20-1

cdr3_aa: CASSSGKGAYEQYF
cdr3_nt: TGTGCCAGCAGCTCAGGGAAAGGAGCCTACGAGCAGTACTTC
j_call: TRBJ2-7
clone_size: .
d_call: .
v_call: TRBV7-9

cdr3_aa: CSASRASGAHEQYF
cdr3_nt: TGCAGTGCTAGCCGGGCTAGCGGGGCACACGAGCAGTACTTC
j_call: TRBJ2-7
clone_size: few
d_call: TRBD2
v_call: TRBV20-1

cdr3_aa: CATGWGRDNEQFF
cdr3_nt: TGTGCCACCGGCTGGGGGAGGGACAATGAGCAGTTCTTC
j_call: TRBJ2-1
clone_size: few
d_call: TRBD2
v_call: TRBV10-3

cdr3_aa: CASSYFFEARQAPDNYGYTF
cdr3_nt: TGTGCCAGCAGTTACTTTTTTGAGGCGAGACAGGCTCCCGACAACTATGGCTACACCTTC
j_call: TRBJ1-2
clone_size: .
d_call: .
v_call: TRBV6-5

cdr3_aa: CASSYSGTDNEKLFF
cdr3_nt: TGTGCCAGCAGTTACTCGGGGACGGATAATGAAAAACTGTTTTTT
j_call: TRBJ1-4
clone_size: .
d_call: .
v_call: TRBV6-5

cdr3_aa: CASSAGTSGRQGNEQFF
cdr3_nt: TGTGCCAGCAGTGCGGGGACTAGCGGGAGGCAGGGGAATGAGCAGTTCTTC
j_call: TRBJ2-1
clone_size: .
d_call: TRBD2
v_call: TRBV12-3/TRBV12-4

cdr3_aa: CASSLDAAGEQYF
cdr3_nt: TGTGCCAGCAGCTTAGACGCCGCGGGGGAGCAGTACTTC
j_call: TRBJ2-5
clone_size: .
d_call: TRBD2
v_call: TRBV11-2

cdr3_aa: CASSVVGHEADTQYF
cdr3_nt: TGTGCCAGCAGCGTAGTTGGGCACGAGGCAGATACGCAGTATTTT
j_call: TRBJ2-3
clone_size: once
d_call: .
v_call: TRBV9

cdr3_aa: CASSLAGGGGNSPLHF
cdr3_nt: TGTGCCAGCAGTTTAGCCGGTGGAGGGGGTAATTCACCCCTCCACTTT
j_call: TRBJ1-6
clone_size: .
d_call: .
v_call: TRBV12-3/TRBV12-4

cdr3_aa: CSARDRDNEQFF
cdr3_nt: TGCAGTGCTAGAGACAGGGACAATGAGCAGTTCTTC
j_call: TRBJ2-1
clone_size: many
d_call: .
v_call: TRBV20-1